A selection of T cell receptor beta chains follows, all from one sample in a study of T cell repertoires in cytomegalovirus infection. Each CDR3 protein is one row after TCRdb ran MiXCR on the reads. Of around 740,000 distinct CDR3 sequences detected, less than 40% appear once; the ten largest clones hold around 3%. Sequencing was performed on PBMCs. Receptor source: a human donor in good health (CMV status not recorded). Some clones in this sample may be carry-over from other donors' samples. Both conserved end residues are part of each CDR3. The order of the fields is J gene, V gene, D gene, clone size, CDR3 DNA, CDR3 protein. D genes are given only for firm matches. Only some rows state a clone size, as once, few, many or a class for expanded clones.

j_gene: TRBJ2-3; v_gene: TRBV28; d_gene: TRBD2; abundance: many; CDR3nt: TGTGCCAGCAGTTTCTCTCGACTAGCGGGAGGGCCCGATACGCAGTATTTT; CDR3aa: CASSFSRLAGGPDTQYF
j_gene: TRBJ2-5; v_gene: TRBV7-8; d_gene: TRBD2; abundance: few; CDR3nt: TGTGCCAGCAGCTTAGCGCGGTTTCCGGGACTAGCGAGACAAGAGACCCAGTACTTC; CDR3aa: CASSLARFPGLARQETQYF
j_gene: TRBJ2-7; v_gene: TRBV28; d_gene: TRBD2; abundance: -; CDR3nt: TGTGCCAGCATAAGAGGCGGGACTAGCGGAAACTACGAGCAGTACTTC; CDR3aa: CASIRGGTSGNYEQYF
j_gene: TRBJ1-1; v_gene: TRBV25-1; d_gene: -; abundance: few; CDR3nt: TGTGCCAGCAGTGGAGAAGGGGCGACTGAAGCTTTCTTT; CDR3aa: CASSGEGATEAFF
j_gene: TRBJ1-1; v_gene: TRBV29-1; d_gene: -; abundance: -; CDR3nt: TGCAGCGTTGATCCAAATCCTGAAGCTTTCTTT; CDR3aa: CSVDPNPEAFF
j_gene: TRBJ2-1; v_gene: TRBV20-1; d_gene: TRBD1; abundance: -; CDR3nt: TGCAGTGCTTCAACTCCAACAGGGGCCATCTACAATGAGCAGTTCTTC; CDR3aa: CSASTPTGAIYNEQFF
j_gene: TRBJ2-7; v_gene: TRBV19; d_gene: TRBD1; abundance: -; CDR3nt: TGTGCCAGTAGTATAGTGGGACAGAGTTCTTACGAGCAGTACTTC; CDR3aa: CASSIVGQSSYEQYF
j_gene: TRBJ1-2; v_gene: TRBV6-5; d_gene: -; abundance: -; CDR3nt: TGTGCCAGCAGTGAGACGACCTACTATGGCTACACCTTC; CDR3aa: CASSETTYYGYTF
j_gene: TRBJ1-1; v_gene: TRBV7-6; d_gene: -; abundance: many; CDR3nt: TGTGCCAGCAGCTTAGCTGGGGTTGGGTTGACCTACACTGAAGCTTTCTTT; CDR3aa: CASSLAGVGLTYTEAFF
j_gene: TRBJ2-7; v_gene: TRBV6-6; d_gene: -; abundance: few; CDR3nt: TGTGCCAGCAGTTACCGGGGGCTGGGGATCTACGAGCAGTACTTC; CDR3aa: CASSYRGLGIYEQYF
j_gene: TRBJ1-1; v_gene: TRBV19; d_gene: -; abundance: -; CDR3nt: TGTGCCAGTATTACCGGACGGGACACTGAAGCTTTCTTT; CDR3aa: CASITGRDTEAFF
j_gene: TRBJ2-7; v_gene: TRBV11-2; d_gene: TRBD2; abundance: -; CDR3nt: TGTGCCAGCAGCTTGCATATAGCGGGGACGGTCTACGAGCAGTACTTC; CDR3aa: CASSLHIAGTVYEQYF
j_gene: TRBJ2-1; v_gene: TRBV12-3/TRBV12-4; d_gene: TRBD1; abundance: -; CDR3nt: TGTGCCAGCAGTTTAGCGTGGACAGGATCCGTCTACAATGAGCAGTTCTTC; CDR3aa: CASSLAWTGSVYNEQFF
j_gene: TRBJ1-5; v_gene: TRBV6-1; d_gene: TRBD1; abundance: few; CDR3nt: TGTGCCAGCAGGAATACAGGGGTAAATCAGCCCCAGCATTTT; CDR3aa: CASRNTGVNQPQHF
j_gene: TRBJ2-5; v_gene: TRBV7-6; d_gene: TRBD1; abundance: -; CDR3nt: TGTGCCAGCAGTTTATTCGCTGGGACAGGGCAAGAGACCCAGTACTTC; CDR3aa: CASSLFAGTGQETQYF
j_gene: TRBJ1-5; v_gene: TRBV18; d_gene: -; abundance: -; CDR3nt: TGTGCCAGCTCACCAGAGGGCTATCAGCCCCAGCATTTT; CDR3aa: CASSPEGYQPQHF
j_gene: TRBJ2-3; v_gene: TRBV18; d_gene: -; abundance: -; CDR3nt: TGTGCCAGCTCAGGGGACCACACAGATACGCAGTATTTT; CDR3aa: CASSGDHTDTQYF
j_gene: TRBJ2-6; v_gene: TRBV11-2; d_gene: -; abundance: -; CDR3nt: TGTGCCAGCAGCTTAGATCCTTCCTCTGGGGCCAACGTCCTGACTTTC; CDR3aa: CASSLDPSSGANVLTF
j_gene: TRBJ2-3; v_gene: TRBV6-8; d_gene: TRBD2; abundance: -; CDR3nt: TGTGCCAGCAGTTACTTTAGGCTAGCGGACACAGATACGCAGTATTTT; CDR3aa: CASSYFRLADTDTQYF
j_gene: TRBJ1-6; v_gene: TRBV4-2; d_gene: TRBD1; abundance: -; CDR3nt: TGTGCCAGCAGCCAAGCAGTGGGACAGCCCTATAATTCACCCCTCCACTTT; CDR3aa: CASSQAVGQPYNSPLHF
j_gene: TRBJ1-1; v_gene: TRBV15; d_gene: -; abundance: -; CDR3nt: TGTGCCACCAGCAGAGAGGGCAGGGAACGTGAAGCTTTCTTT; CDR3aa: CATSREGREREAFF
j_gene: TRBJ2-7; v_gene: TRBV4-2; d_gene: TRBD2; abundance: -; CDR3nt: TGTGCCAGCAGCCAAGATGACGTGGGACTAGCGGGCGATTACGAGCAGTACTTC; CDR3aa: CASSQDDVGLAGDYEQYF
j_gene: TRBJ2-7; v_gene: TRBV7-9; d_gene: -; abundance: -; CDR3nt: TGTGCCAGCAGCTTAGTACGTCGGGGGGCGTCCTACGAGCAGTACTTC; CDR3aa: CASSLVRRGASYEQYF
j_gene: TRBJ1-5; v_gene: TRBV28; d_gene: -; abundance: few; CDR3nt: TGTGCCAGCACCCGGCAGGGAGCGTATAGCAATCAGCCCCAGCATTTT; CDR3aa: CASTRQGAYSNQPQHF
j_gene: TRBJ1-3; v_gene: TRBV7-2; d_gene: -; abundance: -; CDR3nt: TGTGCCAGCAGTCAGTGGAAGGGAAACACCATATATTTT; CDR3aa: CASSQWKGNTIYF
j_gene: TRBJ1-1; v_gene: TRBV11-2; d_gene: TRBD1; abundance: few; CDR3nt: TGTGCCAGCAGCAAAACAGGGGGCCGGTACACTGAAGCTTTCTTT; CDR3aa: CASSKTGGRYTEAFF
j_gene: TRBJ1-1; v_gene: TRBV19; d_gene: TRBD1; abundance: few; CDR3nt: TGTGCCACCAAGACAGGGATAGGCACTGAAGCTTTCTTT; CDR3aa: CATKTGIGTEAFF
j_gene: TRBJ1-5; v_gene: TRBV7-2; d_gene: -; abundance: many; CDR3nt: TGTGCCAGCAGCGGAATGAGGGGGGAACAGCCCCAGCATTTT; CDR3aa: CASSGMRGEQPQHF
j_gene: TRBJ1-2; v_gene: TRBV6-4; d_gene: TRBD1; abundance: few; CDR3nt: TGTGCCAGCAGTGAGAAGGGGGCTTATGGCTACACCTTC; CDR3aa: CASSEKGAYGYTF
j_gene: TRBJ2-7; v_gene: TRBV27; d_gene: -; abundance: -; CDR3nt: TGTGCCAGCAGTTTTAGGAAGGTGGCAGTGGATTCCTACGAGCAGTACTTC; CDR3aa: CASSFRKVAVDSYEQYF
j_gene: TRBJ1-1; v_gene: TRBV7-8; d_gene: TRBD1; abundance: many; CDR3nt: TGTGCCAGCAGCTCCAAAAGCGCAGGGGGAGAGGGGAACACTGAAGCTTTCTTT; CDR3aa: CASSSKSAGGEGNTEAFF
j_gene: TRBJ2-2; v_gene: TRBV20-1; d_gene: -; abundance: -; CDR3nt: TGCAGTGCCGTCCCTCGAAACAGGGAAAGCGCCGGGGAGCTGTTTTTT; CDR3aa: CSAVPRNRESAGELFF
j_gene: TRBJ2-1; v_gene: TRBV5-1; d_gene: -; abundance: -; CDR3nt: TGCGCCAGCAAGGCAGGGGCTAGGCATGAGCAGTTCTTC; CDR3aa: CASKAGARHEQFF
j_gene: TRBJ2-5; v_gene: TRBV2; d_gene: -; abundance: -; CDR3nt: TGTGCCAGCACCTCACATGGGGAGACCCAGTACTTC; CDR3aa: CASTSHGETQYF
j_gene: TRBJ1-1; v_gene: TRBV4-1; d_gene: -; abundance: -; CDR3nt: TGCGCCAGCAGCCAAGTCCCGATGGAAGGCACTGAAGCTTTCTTT; CDR3aa: CASSQVPMEGTEAFF
j_gene: TRBJ1-6; v_gene: TRBV2; d_gene: -; abundance: -; CDR3nt: TGTGCCAGCAAAGCAAGGGAAGGCTTACCCTATAATTCACCCCTCCACTTT; CDR3aa: CASKAREGLPYNSPLHF
j_gene: TRBJ2-5; v_gene: TRBV7-8; d_gene: TRBD2; abundance: few; CDR3nt: TGTGCCAGCAGGGGGGGGTATGACGGGGAGACCCAGTACTTC; CDR3aa: CASRGGYDGETQYF
j_gene: TRBJ1-2; v_gene: TRBV7-9; d_gene: -; abundance: -; CDR3nt: TGTGCCAGCAGGTCCGGGACCGGGCATCACTATGGCTACACCTTC; CDR3aa: CASRSGTGHHYGYTF
j_gene: TRBJ2-4; v_gene: TRBV5-1; d_gene: -; abundance: few; CDR3nt: TGCGCCAGCAGCTTGGGACGAGGAGACATTCAGTACTTC; CDR3aa: CASSLGRGDIQYF
j_gene: TRBJ2-2; v_gene: TRBV7-4; d_gene: TRBD2; abundance: -; CDR3nt: TGTGCCAGCAGCGGTCTGAGCGGGGTTGTCGCCGGGGAGCTGTTTTTT; CDR3aa: CASSGLSGVVAGELFF